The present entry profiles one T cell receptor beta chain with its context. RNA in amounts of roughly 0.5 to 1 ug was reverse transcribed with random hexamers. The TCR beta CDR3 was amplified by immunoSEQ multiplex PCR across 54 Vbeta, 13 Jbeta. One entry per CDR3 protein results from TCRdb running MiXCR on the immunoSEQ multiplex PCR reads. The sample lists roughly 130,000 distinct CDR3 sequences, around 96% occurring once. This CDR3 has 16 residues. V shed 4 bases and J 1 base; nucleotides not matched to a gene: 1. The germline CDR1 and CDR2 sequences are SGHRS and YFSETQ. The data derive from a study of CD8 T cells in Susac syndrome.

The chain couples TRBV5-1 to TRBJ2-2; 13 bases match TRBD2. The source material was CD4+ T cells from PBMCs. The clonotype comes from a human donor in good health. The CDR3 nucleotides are TGCGCCAGCAGCCGACTAGCGGGAGGGAACACCGGGGAGCTGTTTTTT. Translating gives CASSRLAGGNTGELFF. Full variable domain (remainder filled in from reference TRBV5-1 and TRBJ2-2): KAGVTQTPRYLIKTRGQQVTLSCSPISGHRSVSWYQQTPGQGLQFLFEYFSETQRNKGNFPGRFSGRQFSNSRSEMNVSTLELGDSALYLCASSRLAGGNTGELFFGEGSRLTVL.